This is a list of T cell receptor beta chains from one sample in a study of blood T cell repertoires in COVID-19. Generated by immunoSEQ multiplex PCR, the TCRdb table keeps only in-frame clones and is missing some. Among 330,000 or so clones listed, about 90% were seen once. The specimen sequenced was PBMCs or T cells enriched from blood (not recorded which). Receptors were obtained from a woman aged 25 to 39 who had recovered from COVID-19. CDR3s include the opening cysteine and the closing phenylalanine or tryptophan. A D gene is named only where the DNA matches it firmly. Part of the rows lack a size; the others show once, few, many or a class for expanded clones.

J gene: TRBJ1-5; D gene: -; V gene: TRBV6-5; clone size: -; CDR3 protein: CASSSGRGINQPQHF; CDR3 DNA: TGTGCCAGCAGTAGCGGCCGGGGTATCAATCAGCCCCAGCATTTT
J gene: TRBJ2-1; D gene: TRBD2; V gene: TRBV24-1; clone size: -; CDR3 protein: CATSSRDYRENEQFF; CDR3 DNA: TGTGCCACCAGTAGCCGGGACTACCGAGAGAATGAGCAGTTCTTC
J gene: TRBJ2-7; D gene: -; V gene: TRBV19; clone size: -; CDR3 protein: CASRNSRDSQSHEQYF; CDR3 DNA: TGTGCCAGTAGAAACTCTCGGGACTCGCAGTCTCACGAGCAGTACTTC
J gene: TRBJ1-4; D gene: -; V gene: TRBV7-2; clone size: many; CDR3 protein: CASSPRQINEKLFF; CDR3 DNA: TGTGCCAGCAGTCCCCGACAGATTAATGAAAAACTGTTTTTT
J gene: TRBJ1-2; D gene: TRBD1; V gene: TRBV25-1; clone size: -; CDR3 protein: CATEDRGYGYTF; CDR3 DNA: TGTGCCACCGAAGACAGGGGTTATGGCTACACCTTC
J gene: TRBJ1-4; D gene: TRBD1; V gene: TRBV7-9; clone size: -; CDR3 protein: CASRPTGGGPVKLFF; CDR3 DNA: TGTGCCAGCAGGCCCACAGGGGGCGGTCCAGTAAAACTGTTTTTT
J gene: TRBJ2-7; D gene: TRBD1; V gene: TRBV5-4; clone size: -; CDR3 protein: CASSLGRGGSSYEQYF; CDR3 DNA: TGTGCCAGCAGCTTGGGGCGAGGGGGCTCGTCCTACGAGCAGTACTTC
J gene: TRBJ2-7; D gene: TRBD1; V gene: TRBV4-1; clone size: -; CDR3 protein: CASSQVDRGAYEQYF; CDR3 DNA: TGCGCCAGCAGCCAAGTTGACAGGGGGGCCTACGAGCAGTACTTC
J gene: TRBJ2-2; D gene: -; V gene: TRBV7-9; clone size: -; CDR3 protein: CASSPQITGELFF; CDR3 DNA: TGTGCCAGCAGCCCACAGATCACCGGGGAGCTGTTTTTT
J gene: TRBJ1-1; D gene: TRBD1; V gene: TRBV20-1; clone size: few; CDR3 protein: CSAGQVSEAFF; CDR3 DNA: TGCAGTGCTGGACAGGTGAGTGAAGCTTTCTTT
J gene: TRBJ1-1; D gene: -; V gene: TRBV5-4; clone size: few; CDR3 protein: CASSLDRNTEAFF; CDR3 DNA: TGTGCCAGCAGCCTTGACAGGAACACTGAAGCTTTCTTT
J gene: TRBJ1-2; D gene: TRBD1; V gene: TRBV19; clone size: -; CDR3 protein: CASTPGTGGLPYGYTF; CDR3 DNA: TGTGCCAGTACTCCCGGGACAGGGGGCCTTCCCTATGGCTACACCTTC
J gene: TRBJ2-1; D gene: -; V gene: TRBV10-3; clone size: -; CDR3 protein: CASGLPTNEQFF; CDR3 DNA: TGTGCCTCCGGACTTCCTACCAATGAGCAGTTCTTC
J gene: TRBJ1-2; D gene: -; V gene: TRBV7-9; clone size: -; CDR3 protein: CASSLVLEGTYGYTF; CDR3 DNA: TGTGCCAGCAGCTTAGTTCTCGAGGGAACCTATGGCTACACCTTC
J gene: TRBJ1-5; D gene: TRBD1; V gene: TRBV18; clone size: -; CDR3 protein: CASSTGTGNQPQHF; CDR3 DNA: TGTGCCAGCTCAACGGGGACAGGGAATCAGCCCCAGCATTTT
J gene: TRBJ2-1; D gene: TRBD2; V gene: TRBV6-4; clone size: -; CDR3 protein: CASSESGGPYNEQFF; CDR3 DNA: TGTGCCAGCAGTGAGAGCGGGGGACCCTACAATGAGCAGTTCTTC
J gene: TRBJ2-1; D gene: TRBD2; V gene: TRBV11-2; clone size: -; CDR3 protein: CASSLGTSGAWYNEQFF; CDR3 DNA: TGTGCCAGCAGCTTAGGGACTAGCGGGGCTTGGTACAATGAGCAGTTCTTC
J gene: TRBJ1-5; D gene: -; V gene: TRBV15; clone size: -; CDR3 protein: CATSTTLGQPQHF; CDR3 DNA: TGTGCCACCAGTACTACCTTAGGACAGCCCCAGCATTTT
J gene: TRBJ2-1; D gene: -; V gene: TRBV2; clone size: -; CDR3 protein: CASSERQGTYNEQFF; CDR3 DNA: TGTGCCAGCAGTGAAAGGCAGGGAACCTACAATGAGCAGTTCTTC
J gene: TRBJ1-1; D gene: TRBD1; V gene: TRBV6-6; clone size: -; CDR3 protein: CASSPGGEFTEAFF; CDR3 DNA: TGTGCCAGCAGCCCAGGGGGCGAGTTCACTGAAGCTTTCTTT
J gene: TRBJ2-7; D gene: -; V gene: TRBV28; clone size: once; CDR3 protein: CASSSSGASSYEQYF; CDR3 DNA: TGTGCCAGCAGTTCAAGCGGAGCGAGCTCCTACGAGCAGTACTTC
J gene: TRBJ1-1; D gene: TRBD1; V gene: TRBV6-1; clone size: few; CDR3 protein: CASSERDRGSPEAFF; CDR3 DNA: TGTGCCAGCAGTGAACGTGACAGGGGTTCCCCAGAAGCTTTCTTT
J gene: TRBJ1-3; D gene: -; V gene: TRBV15; clone size: -; CDR3 protein: CATSRDLGQGNTIYF; CDR3 DNA: TGTGCCACCAGCAGAGATCTTGGCCAGGGAAACACCATATATTTT
J gene: TRBJ2-5; D gene: -; V gene: TRBV29-1; clone size: -; CDR3 protein: CSVGQTSLQETQYF; CDR3 DNA: TGCAGCGTTGGCCAGACTTCGCTCCAAGAGACCCAGTACTTC
J gene: TRBJ2-2; D gene: TRBD2; V gene: TRBV3-1/TRBV3-2; clone size: -; CDR3 protein: CASSQAPGLAFSNTGELFF; CDR3 DNA: TGTGCCAGCAGCCAGGCGCCGGGACTAGCGTTCTCGAACACCGGGGAGCTGTTTTTT
J gene: TRBJ1-1; D gene: -; V gene: TRBV27; clone size: few; CDR3 protein: CASSYTAGGGPEAFF; CDR3 DNA: TGTGCCAGCAGTTATACTGCCGGGGGAGGGCCTGAAGCTTTCTTT
J gene: TRBJ1-1; D gene: -; V gene: TRBV12-5; clone size: -; CDR3 protein: CASGLEPGTEAFF; CDR3 DNA: TGTGCTAGTGGTTTGGAGCCAGGGACTGAAGCTTTCTTT
J gene: TRBJ1-2; D gene: -; V gene: TRBV19; clone size: -; CDR3 protein: CASSISSYGYTF; CDR3 DNA: TGTGCCAGTAGTATAAGTAGCTATGGCTACACCTTC
J gene: TRBJ1-1; D gene: -; V gene: TRBV4-2; clone size: -; CDR3 protein: CASSQGTDGGTEAFF; CDR3 DNA: TGTGCCAGCAGCCAAGGAACGGACGGAGGCACTGAAGCTTTCTTT
J gene: TRBJ1-2; D gene: -; V gene: TRBV14; clone size: -; CDR3 protein: CASSQDRGYNYGYTF; CDR3 DNA: TGTGCCAGCAGCCAAGATAGGGGCTATAACTATGGCTACACCTTC
J gene: TRBJ1-1; D gene: -; V gene: TRBV29-1; clone size: -; CDR3 protein: CSARSDAEAFF; CDR3 DNA: TGCAGCGCCAGGTCAGATGCTGAAGCTTTCTTT
J gene: TRBJ2-4; D gene: -; V gene: TRBV6-6; clone size: -; CDR3 protein: CASSYSSSGLSIQYF; CDR3 DNA: TGTGCCAGCAGTTACTCGAGTAGCGGCCTCAGCATTCAGTACTTC
J gene: TRBJ1-1; D gene: -; V gene: TRBV11-2; clone size: -; CDR3 protein: CASSLEQGGTEAFF; CDR3 DNA: TGTGCCAGCAGCTTAGAACAGGGTGGGACTGAAGCTTTCTTT
J gene: TRBJ2-7; D gene: -; V gene: TRBV27; clone size: -; CDR3 protein: CASSPRSVAGYEQYF; CDR3 DNA: TGTGCCAGCAGTCCGCGGTCTGTTGCCGGCTACGAGCAGTACTTC
J gene: TRBJ1-2; D gene: -; V gene: TRBV10-2; clone size: once; CDR3 protein: CASSEIYNYGYTF; CDR3 DNA: TGCGCCAGCAGTGAAATCTATAACTATGGCTACACCTTC
J gene: TRBJ1-1; D gene: -; V gene: TRBV7-8; clone size: -; CDR3 protein: CASSRDLNTEAFF; CDR3 DNA: TGTGCCAGCAGCCGCGACTTGAACACTGAAGCTTTCTTT
J gene: TRBJ2-7; D gene: -; V gene: TRBV18; clone size: -; CDR3 protein: CASSPQEGKYEQYF; CDR3 DNA: TGTGCCAGCTCACCCCAGGAAGGCAAGTACGAGCAGTACTTC
J gene: TRBJ1-1; D gene: TRBD1; V gene: TRBV7-9; clone size: -; CDR3 protein: CASSLVTGVAEAFF; CDR3 DNA: TGTGCCAGCAGCTTAGTAACAGGGGTAGCTGAAGCTTTCTTT
J gene: TRBJ2-1; D gene: -; V gene: TRBV11-3; clone size: -; CDR3 protein: CASSLDEGRDEQFF; CDR3 DNA: TGTGCCAGCAGCTTAGATGAGGGCCGAGATGAGCAGTTCTTC
J gene: TRBJ2-5; D gene: TRBD1; V gene: TRBV15; clone size: -; CDR3 protein: CATSRDRGEETQYF; CDR3 DNA: TGTGCCACCAGCAGGGACAGGGGGGAAGAGACCCAGTACTTC
J gene: TRBJ2-1; D gene: TRBD2; V gene: TRBV18; clone size: -; CDR3 protein: CASSKTSGAYNEQFF; CDR3 DNA: TGTGCCAGCTCGAAAACTAGCGGGGCTTACAATGAGCAGTTCTTC
J gene: TRBJ1-2; D gene: TRBD1; V gene: TRBV23-1; clone size: -; CDR3 protein: CASSQVPRGRGYTF; CDR3 DNA: TGCGCCAGCAGTCAAGTGCCCAGGGGGAGAGGCTACACCTTC
J gene: TRBJ1-5; D gene: TRBD1; V gene: TRBV28; clone size: -; CDR3 protein: CASSPSTGGYRPQHF; CDR3 DNA: TGTGCCAGCAGTCCGTCGACAGGGGGGTATCGGCCCCAGCATTTT
J gene: TRBJ1-1; D gene: -; V gene: TRBV15; clone size: -; CDR3 protein: CATSRDPGWTEAFF; CDR3 DNA: TGTGCCACCAGCAGAGATCCGGGTTGGACTGAAGCTTTCTTT
J gene: TRBJ2-1; D gene: TRBD2; V gene: TRBV7-9; clone size: once; CDR3 protein: CASSLGRAGGKNNEQFF; CDR3 DNA: TGTGCCAGCAGCTTAGGGCGGGCGGGGGGTAAAAACAATGAGCAGTTCTTC
J gene: TRBJ2-3; D gene: TRBD2; V gene: TRBV3-1/TRBV3-2; clone size: -; CDR3 protein: CASSRGLAGVEWDTQYF; CDR3 DNA: TGTGCCAGCAGTCGCGGACTAGCGGGAGTGGAGTGGGATACGCAGTATTTT
J gene: TRBJ1-6; D gene: TRBD1; V gene: TRBV6-5; clone size: few; CDR3 protein: CAIHVQGAGGSPLHF; CDR3 DNA: TGTGCCATCCACGTTCAGGGGGCAGGTGGTTCACCCCTCCACTTT
J gene: TRBJ1-2; D gene: -; V gene: TRBV7-9; clone size: -; CDR3 protein: CASSLMQGRVGYTF; CDR3 DNA: TGTGCCAGCAGCTTAATGCAGGGGCGGGTTGGCTACACCTTC
J gene: TRBJ2-3; D gene: -; V gene: TRBV12-1; clone size: -; CDR3 protein: CASSFRREGLTQYF; CDR3 DNA: TGTGCCAGCAGCTTTCGGCGGGAGGGCCTAACGCAGTATTTT
J gene: TRBJ1-1; D gene: -; V gene: TRBV11-2; clone size: -; CDR3 protein: CASSSMSSPLEEAFF; CDR3 DNA: TGTGCCAGCAGCTCAATGTCTTCTCCCCTAGAAGAAGCTTTCTTT
J gene: TRBJ1-5; D gene: -; V gene: TRBV28; clone size: -; CDR3 protein: CASSFRRGTQPQHF; CDR3 DNA: TGTGCCAGCAGTTTTCGGCGGGGGACTCAGCCCCAGCATTTT